This TCR beta chain was sequenced in a study of T cells after yellow fever vaccination. Whole-study context: For low cell numbers, libraries were made with SMART-Seq v4 Ultra Low Input.

A few counts support this clonotype. Synthesis of TCR cDNA relied on 5'RACE template switching, which attached a universal primer site and UMIs. One entry per CDR3 protein results from TCRdb running MiXCR on the 5' RACE reads. The data show 450,000 to 650,000 distinct CDR3 sequences, 20% to 25% seen once. The germline V and J ends were trimmed by 8 bases and 2 bases, with 13 bases remaining between them. CDR1 is SGHTA, CDR2 FQGNSA, per germline. The CDR3 length is 13 residues. Sequencing was performed on PBMCs, taken roughly 20 days after the first yellow fever vaccination. This clonotype originated in a man between 18 and 35 years old who received the YFV17D yellow fever vaccine. V usage is TRBV7-2 and J usage is TRBJ2-7, with D perhaps TRBD1 (6 bases). CDR3 sequence: CASGPGQTYEQYF. For the CDR3, the DNA is TGTGCCAGCGGACCGGGACAAACCTACGAGCAGTACTTC.